A single sample is the source of the 27 T cell receptor beta chains below, sequenced in a study of shared clonotypes between healthy human individuals. The protocol was immunoSEQ multiplex PCR, while the TCRdb copy is restricted to in-frame clones and leaves out a portion. The table records 2 million to 2.5 million clones, approximately 93% of them present only once. Sequenced sample: naive CD4+ T cells from PBMCs. The subset was: CD45RA+ positively selected. The receptors derive from a man between 18 and 29 years old in good health. Some clones in this sample may be carry-over from other donors' samples.

The J gene is TRBJ1-5, the V gene TRBV5-6, with D maybe TRBD1 (6 bases). CDR3 length: 16 residues. In germline, CDR1 is SGHDT, CDR2 YYEEEE. Trimming took off 1 base at V and 6 bases at J, with 17 bases between the two ends. The DNA of the CDR3 is TGTGCCAGCAGCTTGTTCTCCGGTTCAGGGGCTCAGCCCCAGCATTTT. It codes for CASSLFSGSGAQPQHF. Together with reference TRBV5-6 and TRBJ1-5, the CDR3 gives the full variable domain: DAGVTQSPTHLIKTRGQQVTLRCSPKSGHDTVSWYQQALGQGPQFIFQYYEEEERQRGNFPDRFSGHQFPNYSSELNVNALLLGDSALYLCASSLFSGSGAQPQHFGDGTRLSIL.

This clone was recorded only once. The chain combines TRBV28 with TRBJ2-3; 7 positions agree with TRBD2. Per germline, CDR1 MDHEN and CDR2 SYDVKM. The CDR3 length is 13 residues. Losses at the gene ends were 8 bases for V and 0 bases for J; bases not matched to a gene: 2. The CDR3 spells CASLSGSTDTQYF. Written as DNA, the CDR3 is TGTGCCAGCCTTAGCGGGAGCACAGATACGCAGTATTTT. The full variable domain, in which reference TRBV28 and TRBJ2-3 provide the parts outside the CDR3, is DVKVTQSSRYLVKRTGEKVFLECVQDMDHENMFWYRQDPGLGLRLIYFSYDVKMKEKGDIPEGYSVSREKKERFSLILESASTNQTSMYLCASLSGSTDTQYFGPGTRLTVL.

V gene TRBV2 combines with J gene TRBJ1-1; D gene ambiguous. The CDR3 has 14 residues. In germline, CDR1 is SNHLY, CDR2 FYNNEI. With 5 bases removed from V and 1 base from J, the gap between germline ends came to 11 bases. The CDR3 loop is CASSSRTENTEAFF. DNA of the CDR3: TGTGCCAGCAGTTCGAGGACGGAGAACACTGAAGCTTTCTTT.

The V gene is TRBV18, the J gene TRBJ2-6, with D maybe TRBD1 (6 bases). Between the trimmed V and J ends, which lost 3 bases and 4 bases, there was a span of 16 bases. The CDR3 runs to 17 residues. The germline CDR1 and CDR2 sequences are KGHSH and LQKENI. The CDR3 reads CASSPLDRPWGANVLTF. The CDR3 region has the DNA TGTGCCAGCTCACCTCTCGACAGGCCCTGGGGGGCCAACGTCCTGACTTTC.

The rearrangement joins TRBV18 to TRBJ1-5, with D tentatively TRBD1 (5 bases). Germline CDR1 KGHSH, CDR2 LQKENI. The CDR3 is 16 residues long. Trimming removed 2 bases from V and 0 bases from J, with 11 bases in between. CDR3 in DNA: TGTGCCAGCTCACCAGACAGTCCCTATAGCAATCAGCCCCAGCATTTT. Translation: CASSPDSPYSNQPQHF.

A remark on this clone: This specimen includes other DNA sequences encoding the same CDR3. V usage is TRBV30 and J usage is TRBJ1-5; D not certain. Trimming cost V 0 bases and J 4 bases, with 7 bases left between them. The germline V gene has CDR1 GTSNPN and CDR2 SVGIG (reference sequence). The CDR3 contains 13 residues. CDR3 nucleotides: TGTGCCTGGAGTGTAAGAGGGAATCAGCCCCAGCATTTT. It encodes CAWSVRGNQPQHF.

This chain joins TRBV5-1 and TRBJ2-3, with D possibly matching TRBD1 (6 bases). Germline V lookup: CDR1 SGHRS, CDR2 YFSETQ. V lost 7 bases and J 2 bases, leaving 14 bases between the germline ends. There are 14 residues in the CDR3. The CDR3 here is CASLRDTATDTQYF. CDR3 bases: TGCGCCAGCCTCCGGGACACCGCCACAGATACGCAGTATTTT.

This chain links TRBV4-1 with TRBJ1-1; D not certain. CDR1 is MGHRA, CDR2 YSYEKL, per germline. This CDR3 spans 17 amino acids. Trimming pared 3 bases from V and 0 bases from J, leaving 17 bases between. Here the CDR3 reads CASSHLNIASMNTEAFF. In DNA, the CDR3 is TGCGCCAGCAGCCACCTTAACATAGCTTCCATGAACACTGAAGCTTTCTTT.

With regard to this clone: The same CDR3 can be traced to other DNA sequences in this sample. The V call is TRBV7-6, the J call TRBJ2-5, with TRBD1 as a possible D gene (6 bases). CDR1 SGHVS and CDR2 FNYEAQ come from the germline V gene. The CDR3 loop spans 12 amino acids. The V gene lost 2 bases and the J gene lost 5 bases, with 6 bases spanning the gap. CDR3 DNA: TGTGCCAGCAGCTTAAGGGGGGAGACCCAGTACTTC. As protein: CASSLRGETQYF.

The chain links TRBV27 to TRBJ2-3; unclear D gene. CDR3 length equals 11 residues. V was pared by 3 bases and J by 7 bases, with 5 bases between. Germline V gives CDR1 MNHEY, CDR2 SMNVEV (reference sequence). CDR3 sequence reads: CASSFANTQYF. The DNA for the CDR3 is TGTGCCAGCAGTTTTGCGAATACGCAGTATTTT.

The chain has TRBV5-1 and TRBJ1-5; the D is unclear. Trimming removed 1 base at V and 1 base at J, with 12 bases between. The CDR3 length is 16 residues. The germline V gene encodes CDR1 SGHRS and CDR2 YFSETQ. The CDR3: CASSLSPGSSNQPQHF. The CDR3, as DNA: TGCGCCAGCAGCTTGTCCCCCGGGAGCAGCAATCAGCCCCAGCATTTT.

Remarks on this clone: This sample includes further DNA sequences coding for the same CDR3. The V gene is TRBV5-4, the J gene TRBJ2-7, with D perhaps TRBD1 (6 bases). CDR1 is SGHNT, CDR2 YYREEE, per germline (reference sequence). Trimming cost V 0 bases and J 2 bases, with 9 bases left between them. CDR3 length: 14 residues. The CDR3 DNA is TGTGCCAGCAGCTTGGAACAGGGAACCTACGAGCAGTACTTC. It codes for CASSLEQGTYEQYF. The whole variable domain, remainder taken from reference TRBV5-4 and TRBJ2-7, is ETGVTQSPTHLIKTRGQQVTLRCSSQSGHNTVSWYQQALGQGPQFIFQYYREEENGRGNFPPRFSGLQFPNYSSELNVNALELDDSALYLCASSLEQGTYEQYFGPGTRLTVT.

The gene calls are TRBV6-5 and TRBJ1-2; D is unresolved. The germline V and J ends were trimmed by 4 bases and 4 bases, with 10 bases remaining between them. Per the germline V gene, CDR1 is MNHEY and CDR2 is SVGAGI. The CDR3 totals 13 residues. The chain's CDR3 is CASSLGSGYGYTF. CDR3 nucleotides: TGTGCCAGCAGTTTAGGCAGCGGCTATGGCTACACCTTC.

This CDR3 is CASTLTSGGYEQYF. The CDR3 DNA is TGCGCCAGCACCCTGACTAGCGGCGGCTACGAGCAGTACTTC. This chain uses TRBV10-2 with TRBJ2-7; 9 nucleotides match TRBD2. V dropped 7 bases and J dropped 3; count of bases not matched to a gene: 7. Germline loops: CDR1 WSHSY, CDR2 SAAADI. The CDR3 has 14 amino acids.

The chain carries TRBV6-6 and TRBJ2-4; no reliable D call. Germline values: CDR1 MNHNY, CDR2 SVGAGI (reference sequence). V gave up 7 bases and J gave up 4 bases, with 14 bases separating them. The CDR3 contains 14 residues. The CDR3 region is CASIQDSAKNIQYF. In nucleotides, the CDR3 is TGTGCCAGCATTCAGGATTCGGCTAAAAACATTCAGTACTTC.

This chain joins TRBV4-1 and TRBJ2-1; TRBD2 matches 10 bases. Germline trimming cut 0 bases from V and 4 bases from J; bases unmatched to any gene: 12. CDR3 size: 19 residues. Germline assignment: CDR1 MGHRA and CDR2 YSYEKL. DNA for the CDR3: TGCGCCAGCAGCCAAGATACTTGGTGGCTAGCGGGAGATTACAATGAGCAGTTCTTC. Amino acid sequence: CASSQDTWWLAGDYNEQFF.

The chain recombines TRBV18 with TRBJ1-1, with 8 bases fitting TRBD1. After removal of 4 bases from V and 11 bases from J, the junction contained 12 bases not matched to a gene. From germline, CDR1 is KGHSH and CDR2 LQKENI. CDR3 length equals 14 residues. This CDR3 reads CASSLLGTGVDAFF. The DNA of the CDR3 is TGTGCCAGCTCACTACTAGGGACAGGTGTCGACGCTTTCTTT.

Worth noting for this clone: Other DNA sequences in the sample encode the same CDR3. The V and J genes are TRBV18 and TRBJ2-2, with D possibly being TRBD1 (6 bases). This CDR3 region has 14 residues. Trimming took 4 bases from V and 4 from J, leaving 10 bases between them. Germline CDR1 is KGHSH and CDR2 is LQKENI. CDR3 residues: CASSRKQGTGELFF. The CDR3 nucleotides are TGTGCCAGCTCACGGAAACAGGGCACCGGGGAGCTGTTTTTT.

V and J are TRBV2 and TRBJ1-4; 8 bases are a match to TRBD1. The germline V gene encodes CDR1 SNHLY and CDR2 FYNNEI. The ends lost 7 bases at V and 0 bases at J; junction bases unmatched: 10. This CDR3 spans 17 amino acids. Here the CDR3 reads CASTSPGGIATNEKLFF. The CDR3, as DNA: TGTGCCAGCACCTCTCCAGGGGGCATTGCAACTAATGAAAAACTGTTTTTT.

The sample holds one count of this clone. This sequence joins TRBV7-8 and TRBJ2-1, with TRBD2 identical over 9 bases. Germline values: CDR1 SGHVS, CDR2 FQNEAQ. The V gene end was trimmed by 6 bases and the J gene end by 7 bases; junction bases not matched to a gene: 10. The CDR3 runs 15 residues. The chain's CDR3 is CASSDVLAGSNEQFF. DNA for the CDR3: TGTGCCAGCAGTGACGTTCTAGCGGGAAGTAATGAGCAGTTCTTC. Full variable domain (outside the CDR3, taken from reference TRBV7-8 and TRBJ2-1): GAGVSQSPRYKVAKRGQDVALRCDPISGHVSLFWYQQALGQGPEFLTYFQNEAQLDKSGLPSDRFFAERPEGSVSTLKIQRTQQEDSAVYLCASSDVLAGSNEQFFGPGTRLTVL.

V and J are TRBV5-5 and TRBJ2-7; no clear D. Germline V gives CDR1 SGHKS, CDR2 YYEKEE (reference sequence). CDR3 size: 16 residues. Deletions cut 1 base from V and 0 bases from J, with 14 bases between. CDR3 in amino acids: CASSLLGQTSSYEQYF. In DNA, the CDR3 is TGTGCCAGCAGCTTGTTAGGCCAGACAAGCTCCTACGAGCAGTACTTC.

The gene calls are TRBV11-3 and TRBJ2-1, with 8 bases fitting TRBD2. This CDR3 comprises 16 residues. Trimming removed 0 bases from V and 3 bases from J; junction bases left unmatched: 4. Germline V lookup: CDR1 SGHNT, CDR2 YENEEA. Written as DNA, the CDR3 is TGTGCCAGCAGCTTAGAAACTAGCGGAGACTACAATGAGCAGTTCTTC. As protein: CASSLETSGDYNEQFF.

The CDR3 protein is CASGLAGGRSYEQYF. As DNA, the CDR3 is TGTGCCAGCGGACTAGCGGGAGGGCGGTCCTACGAGCAGTACTTC. The chain is built from TRBV6-5 and TRBJ2-7; 15 bases line up with TRBD2. The V and J ends lost 8 bases and 1 base, in that order; junction bases with no gene match: 3. Germline V gene lookup returns CDR1 MNHEY and CDR2 SVGAGI. The CDR3 is 15 residues long.

The chain joins TRBV9 to TRBJ2-3; D might be TRBD2 (5 bases). V lost 2 bases, J lost 7 bases, and 11 bases lay in between. Germline V gene lookup returns CDR1 SGDLS and CDR2 YYNGEE. The CDR3 runs to 13 residues. The CDR3 region is CASSVSSGNTQYF. Here the CDR3 DNA reads TGTGCCAGCAGCGTCTCTTCGGGGAATACGCAGTATTTT.

This clone has a single count. The chain combines TRBV18 with TRBJ2-3; perhaps D is TRBD1 or TRBD2 (5 bases each). Per germline, CDR1 KGHSH and CDR2 LQKENI. CDR3 length: 15 amino acids. V dropped 6 bases and J dropped 4 bases, with 17 bases sitting between them. CDR3 in amino acids: CASSEGRWGPDTQYF. The CDR3, as DNA: TGTGCCAGCTCCGAGGGCAGGTGGGGCCCAGATACGCAGTATTTT.

The table lists this clone with a count of one. The sample holds other DNA sequences that translate to the same CDR3. The V gene is TRBV19, the J gene TRBJ2-2; D unresolved. Germline V lookup: CDR1 LNHDA, CDR2 SQIVND (reference sequence). This CDR3 has 13 residues. The V end lost 4 bases, the J end lost 0 bases, and 3 bases lay between the germline ends. In DNA form, the CDR3 reads TGTGCCAGTAGTACCTCGAACACCGGGGAGCTGTTTTTT. Protein product: CASSTSNTGELFF.

As for this clone: The same CDR3 arises from other DNA sequences in this sample as well. The V gene is TRBV5-1, the J gene TRBJ1-1; D gene ambiguous. The CDR3 has 12 residues. Trimming took 3 bases from V and 1 from J, leaving 4 bases between them. The germline V gene encodes CDR1 SGHRS and CDR2 YFSETQ. CDR3 in DNA: TGCGCCAGCAGCTCACCGAACACTGAAGCTTTCTTT. It is translated as CASSSPNTEAFF.